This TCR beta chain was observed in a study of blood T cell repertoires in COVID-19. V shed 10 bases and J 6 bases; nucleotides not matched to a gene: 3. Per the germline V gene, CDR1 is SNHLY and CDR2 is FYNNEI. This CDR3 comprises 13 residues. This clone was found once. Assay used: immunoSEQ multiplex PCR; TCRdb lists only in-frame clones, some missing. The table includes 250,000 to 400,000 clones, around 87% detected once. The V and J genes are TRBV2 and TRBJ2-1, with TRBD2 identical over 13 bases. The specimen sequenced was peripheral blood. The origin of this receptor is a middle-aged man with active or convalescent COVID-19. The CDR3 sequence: CATTSGRANEQFF. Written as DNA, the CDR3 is TGTGCCACTACTAGCGGGAGGGCCAATGAGCAGTTCTTC.